A selection of T cell receptor beta chains follows, all from one sample in a study of blood T cell repertoires in COVID-19. The protocol was immunoSEQ multiplex PCR, while the TCRdb copy is restricted to in-frame clones and leaves out a portion. The data hold some 180,000 clones, with roughly 78% observed a single time. The sample was PBMCs or T cells enriched from blood (not recorded which). All receptors derive from a woman aged 70-85 years in a cohort exposed to, infected with or recovered from COVID-19 (not recorded which). Each CDR3 is given with its conserved first and last residue. The order of the fields is CDR3 protein, CDR3 DNA, clone size, J gene, D gene, V gene. The D gene is left open where the match is weak. Clone size is shown for a subset of rows, as once, few, many or a class of expanded clone.

CDR3 protein: CASSFNPGINTGELFF
CDR3 DNA: TGCGCCAGCAGCTTCAACCCAGGGATTAACACCGGGGAGCTGTTTTTT
clone size: .
J gene: TRBJ2-2
D gene: .
V gene: TRBV5-1

CDR3 protein: CASSSPGRGAYGYTF
CDR3 DNA: TGTGCCAGCAGTTCCCCAGGGAGGGGGGCCTATGGCTACACCTTC
clone size: .
J gene: TRBJ1-2
D gene: .
V gene: TRBV28

CDR3 protein: CATSGGQTGPGEQYF
CDR3 DNA: TGTGCCACCAGTGGTGGCCAAACAGGACCAGGCGAGCAGTACTTC
clone size: .
J gene: TRBJ2-7
D gene: .
V gene: TRBV24-1

CDR3 protein: CASSLQRILFYNEQFF
CDR3 DNA: TGTGCCAGCAGTTTACAGCGGATCCTATTCTACAATGAGCAGTTCTTC
clone size: .
J gene: TRBJ2-1
D gene: .
V gene: TRBV28

CDR3 protein: CASQGEFRGYTF
CDR3 DNA: TGTGCCTCGCAGGGGGAGTTCCGTGGCTACACCTTC
clone size: .
J gene: TRBJ1-2
D gene: TRBD1
V gene: TRBV30

CDR3 protein: CAISPGEGYTF
CDR3 DNA: TGTGCCATCAGTCCAGGGGAAGGCTACACCTTC
clone size: .
J gene: TRBJ1-2
D gene: .
V gene: TRBV10-3

CDR3 protein: CASSAQPQYNEQFF
CDR3 DNA: TGTGCCAGCAGCGCCCAACCTCAGTACAATGAGCAGTTCTTC
clone size: once
J gene: TRBJ2-1
D gene: .
V gene: TRBV11-3

CDR3 protein: CASSSPQGVLSTEAFF
CDR3 DNA: TGTGCCAGCAGCTCCCCCCAAGGGGTGCTAAGCACTGAAGCTTTCTTT
clone size: .
J gene: TRBJ1-1
D gene: .
V gene: TRBV7-9

CDR3 protein: CASSNRDRSPTQYF
CDR3 DNA: TGTGCCAGCAGCAACCGGGACAGGTCACCGACCCAGTACTTC
clone size: few
J gene: TRBJ2-5
D gene: TRBD1
V gene: TRBV5-5

CDR3 protein: CASSEGPRGYTF
CDR3 DNA: TGTGCCAGCAGTGAAGGGCCGAGGGGCTACACCTTC
clone size: .
J gene: TRBJ1-2
D gene: .
V gene: TRBV6-1

CDR3 protein: CASSPLPGLENEQFF
CDR3 DNA: TGTGCCAGCAGCCCACTACCGGGACTAGAAAATGAGCAGTTCTTC
clone size: .
J gene: TRBJ2-1
D gene: TRBD2
V gene: TRBV7-6

CDR3 protein: CASSWAGRDNEQFF
CDR3 DNA: TGTGCCAGCAGTTGGGCAGGGAGGGACAATGAGCAGTTCTTC
clone size: few
J gene: TRBJ2-1
D gene: TRBD2
V gene: TRBV6-5

CDR3 protein: CASSPRGGNEQFF
CDR3 DNA: TGTGCCAGCAGCCCGAGGGGGGGGAATGAGCAGTTCTTC
clone size: .
J gene: TRBJ2-1
D gene: .
V gene: TRBV7-3

CDR3 protein: CASTLTGTRNEKLFF
CDR3 DNA: TGCGCCAGCACCCTAACCGGGACACGAAATGAAAAACTGTTTTTT
clone size: few
J gene: TRBJ1-4
D gene: .
V gene: TRBV5-1

CDR3 protein: CASSLWAQETQYF
CDR3 DNA: TGTGCCAGCAGTTTGTGGGCGCAAGAGACCCAGTACTTC
clone size: .
J gene: TRBJ2-5
D gene: .
V gene: TRBV12-3/TRBV12-4

CDR3 protein: CAATTGTGGANVLTF
CDR3 DNA: TGTGCCGCGACGACAGGGACGGGTGGGGCCAACGTCCTGACTTTC
clone size: .
J gene: TRBJ2-6
D gene: TRBD1
V gene: TRBV5-4

CDR3 protein: CASRDRGTDTQYF
CDR3 DNA: TGTGCCAGCCGGGACAGAGGAACAGATACGCAGTATTTT
clone size: .
J gene: TRBJ2-3
D gene: TRBD1
V gene: TRBV14

CDR3 protein: CASSWSTVSEAFF
CDR3 DNA: TGTGCCAGCAGTTGGTCGACAGTGAGTGAAGCTTTCTTT
clone size: .
J gene: TRBJ1-1
D gene: .
V gene: TRBV6-5

CDR3 protein: CASSKARRGRNTGELFF
CDR3 DNA: TGTGCCAGCAGCAAAGCGCGGAGAGGGAGGAACACCGGGGAGCTGTTTTTT
clone size: .
J gene: TRBJ2-2
D gene: .
V gene: TRBV21-1

CDR3 protein: CATSGEVGQPQHF
CDR3 DNA: TGTGCCACCAGCGGAGAAGTCGGGCAGCCCCAGCATTTT
clone size: .
J gene: TRBJ1-5
D gene: .
V gene: TRBV15

CDR3 protein: CASSISGQYYEQYF
CDR3 DNA: TGTGCCAGCAGCATTTCGGGACAGTACTACGAGCAGTACTTC
clone size: many
J gene: TRBJ2-7
D gene: TRBD1
V gene: TRBV7-9

CDR3 protein: CASSPPVTMNTEAFF
CDR3 DNA: TGTGCCAGCAGCCCCCCAGTGACTATGAACACTGAAGCTTTCTTT
clone size: .
J gene: TRBJ1-1
D gene: .
V gene: TRBV7-9

CDR3 protein: CASSLTGTNYEQYF
CDR3 DNA: TGTGCCAGCAGCCTCACAGGGACTAATTACGAGCAGTACTTC
clone size: .
J gene: TRBJ2-7
D gene: .
V gene: TRBV7-2

CDR3 protein: CASSTAGGTDTQYF
CDR3 DNA: TGTGCCAGCAGCACGGCGGGAGGTACAGATACGCAGTATTTT
clone size: .
J gene: TRBJ2-3
D gene: TRBD2
V gene: TRBV7-2

CDR3 protein: CASSLRQGRMEAEAFF
CDR3 DNA: TGTGCCAGCTCACTAAGACAGGGTCGAATGGAAGCTGAAGCTTTCTTT
clone size: .
J gene: TRBJ1-1
D gene: TRBD1
V gene: TRBV18

CDR3 protein: CASSIATGPGYYGELFF
CDR3 DNA: TGTGCCAGTAGTATCGCGACAGGGCCCGGGTATTACGGGGAGCTGTTTTTT
clone size: .
J gene: TRBJ2-2
D gene: TRBD1
V gene: TRBV19

CDR3 protein: CASRDRGESPLHF
CDR3 DNA: TGTGCCAGTCGGGACAGGGGAGAGTCACCCCTCCACTTT
clone size: .
J gene: TRBJ1-6
D gene: TRBD1
V gene: TRBV18

CDR3 protein: CASSLGLPTQYF
CDR3 DNA: TGTGCCAGCAGCTTGGGACTGCCTACCCAGTACTTC
clone size: .
J gene: TRBJ2-5
D gene: .
V gene: TRBV7-6

CDR3 protein: CASTQTGLATNTGELFF
CDR3 DNA: TGCGCCAGCACCCAAACGGGACTAGCGACGAACACCGGGGAGCTGTTTTTT
clone size: .
J gene: TRBJ2-2
D gene: TRBD2
V gene: TRBV10-2

CDR3 protein: CASSSRQGLSYNEQFF
CDR3 DNA: TGTGCCAGCAGTAGTAGACAGGGCCTCTCCTACAATGAGCAGTTCTTC
clone size: .
J gene: TRBJ2-1
D gene: TRBD1
V gene: TRBV11-2

CDR3 protein: CATGRDPYNEQFF
CDR3 DNA: TGTGCCACTGGGAGGGATCCCTACAATGAGCAGTTCTTC
clone size: few
J gene: TRBJ2-1
D gene: TRBD2
V gene: TRBV15

CDR3 protein: CASSLMEDQPQHF
CDR3 DNA: TGCGCCAGCAGCTTGATGGAGGATCAGCCCCAGCATTTT
clone size: few
J gene: TRBJ1-5
D gene: .
V gene: TRBV5-1

CDR3 protein: CASSQGLAGWSNEQFF
CDR3 DNA: TGTGCCAGCAGCCAGGGACTAGCGGGATGGAGCAATGAGCAGTTCTTC
clone size: .
J gene: TRBJ2-1
D gene: TRBD2
V gene: TRBV3-1/TRBV3-2

CDR3 protein: CATSAQMTSRETQYF
CDR3 DNA: TGTGCCACCAGCGCCCAGATGACTAGTCGGGAGACCCAGTACTTC
clone size: .
J gene: TRBJ2-5
D gene: .
V gene: TRBV15

CDR3 protein: CASSRGTHYGYTF
CDR3 DNA: TGTGCCAGCAGCCGAGGGACACACTATGGCTACACCTTC
clone size: .
J gene: TRBJ1-2
D gene: .
V gene: TRBV28

CDR3 protein: CASSASGRAGGDTQYF
CDR3 DNA: TGTGCCAGCAGCGCTAGCGGGAGGGCCGGTGGAGATACGCAGTATTTT
clone size: .
J gene: TRBJ2-3
D gene: TRBD2
V gene: TRBV9

CDR3 protein: CASSPGTGSDTQYF
CDR3 DNA: TGTGCCAGCAGCCCGGGGACAGGGTCAGATACGCAGTATTTT
clone size: .
J gene: TRBJ2-3
D gene: TRBD1
V gene: TRBV7-9

CDR3 protein: CASSLGLAGGNTIYF
CDR3 DNA: TGCGCCAGCAGCTTGGGTCTCGCGGGAGGAAACACCATATATTTT
clone size: once
J gene: TRBJ1-3
D gene: .
V gene: TRBV5-1

CDR3 protein: CASSQEVDRDGSEQFF
CDR3 DNA: TGCGCCAGCAGCCAAGAGGTGGACAGGGACGGAAGTGAGCAGTTCTTC
clone size: few
J gene: TRBJ2-1
D gene: TRBD1
V gene: TRBV4-3

CDR3 protein: CASRQGALNEQFF
CDR3 DNA: TGTGCCAGTCGTCAGGGGGCACTCAATGAGCAGTTCTTC
clone size: .
J gene: TRBJ2-1
D gene: TRBD1
V gene: TRBV19

CDR3 protein: CASNRQGSSYEQYF
CDR3 DNA: TGTGCCAGCAACCGACAGGGCTCTTCCTACGAGCAGTACTTC
clone size: .
J gene: TRBJ2-7
D gene: TRBD1
V gene: TRBV28

CDR3 protein: CASRGDMTDTQYF
CDR3 DNA: TGTGCCAGTCGGGGGGATATGACAGATACGCAGTATTTT
clone size: .
J gene: TRBJ2-3
D gene: TRBD2
V gene: TRBV12-3/TRBV12-4

CDR3 protein: CASSNPSGAYNEQFF
CDR3 DNA: TGTGCCAGCAGCAACCCTAGCGGGGCCTACAATGAGCAGTTCTTC
clone size: once
J gene: TRBJ2-1
D gene: TRBD2
V gene: TRBV7-9

CDR3 protein: CASSPGTGVGTQYF
CDR3 DNA: TGTGCCAGCAGTCCCGGGACAGGGGTTGGGACGCAGTATTTT
clone size: few
J gene: TRBJ2-3
D gene: TRBD1
V gene: TRBV27

CDR3 protein: CASSLVGLAFHEQYF
CDR3 DNA: TGTGCCAGCAGCTTAGTTGGGCTAGCGTTCCACGAGCAGTACTTC
clone size: .
J gene: TRBJ2-7
D gene: .
V gene: TRBV11-2

CDR3 protein: CASSLVSHAGNQPQHF
CDR3 DNA: TGTGCCAGCAGCTTAGTCTCACATGCGGGCAATCAGCCCCAGCATTTT
clone size: once
J gene: TRBJ1-5
D gene: .
V gene: TRBV7-2

CDR3 protein: CASSQAGTNNEQFF
CDR3 DNA: TGTGCCAGCAGCCAAGCGGGTACCAACAATGAGCAGTTCTTC
clone size: .
J gene: TRBJ2-1
D gene: .
V gene: TRBV9

CDR3 protein: CASSFVGGDTQYF
CDR3 DNA: TGTGCCAGCAGTTTTGTGGGAGGAGATACGCAGTATTTT
clone size: .
J gene: TRBJ2-3
D gene: .
V gene: TRBV7-9

CDR3 protein: CASTLLMTDGYTF
CDR3 DNA: TGTGCCAGCACCCTCCTGATGACAGATGGCTACACCTTC
clone size: .
J gene: TRBJ1-2
D gene: .
V gene: TRBV2

CDR3 protein: CASSLLLAGGPGEQFF
CDR3 DNA: TGTGCCAGCAGCTTGCTCCTAGCGGGAGGGCCTGGTGAGCAGTTCTTC
clone size: .
J gene: TRBJ2-1
D gene: TRBD2
V gene: TRBV5-4